The TCR beta chain under discussion was sequenced for a study of T cell repertoires in cytomegalovirus infection. Background on the study: Newly reported HLA-C-restricted and thoroughly characterized HLA-B-restricted CMV epitopes were employed. CMV infection together with matching HLA type was indicated by public TCR beta signatures. Study-wide results and limits: Cumulative frequency (of public TCR beta family members) identified carriers of CMV plus the relevant HLA. HLA-C-restricted CMV clonotypes gave the most frequent clonotype in two of eight donors.

MiXCR was run by TCRdb on the reads, yielding one entry per CDR3 protein. The sample lists more than 110,000 distinct CDR3 sequences, over 25% occurring once. Details on this clonotype: Its antigen remains unknown.

Germline V gene sequence: CDR1 SNHLY, CDR2 FYNNEI. The CDR3 consists of 14 residues. The junction had 3 bases not matched to a gene; V was cut back by 6 bases and J by 1 base. This chain joins TRBV2 and TRBJ2-1, with 7 bases aligning to TRBD2. The TCR originated in a human donor in good health (CMV status not recorded). Some clones in this sample may be carry-over from other donors' samples. Source: CD8+ T cells from cultured PBMCs, taken from culture after CMV antigen stimulation. In DNA form, the CDR3 reads TGTGCCAGCAGGGAGCGGGGTTCCTACAATGAGCAGTTCTTC. Its protein product is CASRERGSYNEQFF.